A single sample gave rise to the 28 T cell receptor beta chains below, sequenced in a study of CD8+CD57+ T cells in acquired aplastic anemia. Genomic DNA, serving as template, underwent TCR beta VDJ and CDR3 profiling. One entry per CDR3 protein results from TCRdb running MiXCR on the reads. The repertoire holds about 180,000 distinct CDR3 sequences, with around 50% as singletons. All sequencing subjects had displayed CD8+CD57+ cell expansion on flow cytometry. The source material was sorted CD4+, CD8+, or CD8+CD57+ T cells (not recorded which) from PBMCs. The source of these receptors is a human donor with aplastic anemia.

The gene calls are TRBV18 and TRBJ1-5; D is ambiguous. V was clipped by 4 bases and J by 0 bases, with 7 bases between them. The V gene's germline CDR1 is KGHSH and CDR2 LQKENI. The CDR3 consists of 14 residues. CDR3: CASSLTSSNQPQHF. The CDR3 DNA is TGTGCCAGCTCACTGACCAGTAGCAATCAGCCCCAGCATTTT. The entire variable domain, with the rest obtained from reference TRBV18 and TRBJ1-5, is as follows: NAGVMQNPRHLVRRRGQEARLRCSPMKGHSHVYWYRQLPEEGLKFMVYLQKENIIDESGMPKERFSAEFPKEGPSILRIQQVVRGDSAAYFCASSLTSSNQPQHFGDGTRLSIL.

In its sample, this clonotype was seen a few times. The CDR3 loop is CASSEGLAGGYSTDTQYF. The CDR3 nucleotides are TGTGCCAGCAGTGAGGGGCTAGCGGGGGGGTACAGCACAGATACGCAGTATTTT. The chain joins TRBV25-1 to TRBJ2-3; TRBD2 aligns across 12 bases. Per germline, CDR1 MGHDK and CDR2 SYGVNS. The V and J ends lost 3 bases and 0 bases, in that order; junction bases with no gene match: 7. This CDR3 has 18 residues.

The chain uses TRBV5-1 and TRBJ2-3, with 7 bases that match TRBD1. CDR1 and CDR2 from the germline V gene are SGHRS and YFSETQ. V lost 5 bases and J lost 2; bases outside the gene matches: 11. The length of the CDR3 is 16 residues. DNA of the CDR3: TGCGCCAGCAGGAAGGAGCCGGGACAGACCACAGATACGCAGTATTTT. Translating gives CASRKEPGQTTDTQYF.

The rearrangement uses TRBV19 and TRBJ2-7; no definite D call. CDR1 is LNHDA, CDR2 SQIVND, per germline (reference sequence). V lost 6 bases and J lost 5, with 11 bases in between. This CDR3 comprises 12 residues. The CDR3 sequence: CASSVGRNEQYF. The CDR3 nucleotides read TGTGCCAGTAGCGTAGGACGGAACGAGCAGTACTTC. Together with reference TRBV19 and TRBJ2-7, the CDR3 gives the full variable domain: DGGITQSPKYLFRKEGQNVTLSCEQNLNHDAMYWYRQDPGQGLRLIYYSQIVNDFQKGDIAEGYSVSREKKESFPLTVTSAQKNPTAFYLCASSVGRNEQYFGPGTRLTVT.

The chain carries TRBV20-1 and TRBJ2-1; 10 positions agree with TRBD2. Germline-derived CDR1 and CDR2 are DFQATT and SNEGSKA (reference sequence). The trim removed 5 bases at V and 6 bases at J, leaving 7 bases unmatched. CDR3 length equals 14 residues. The CDR3 DNA reads as TGCAGTGCTCCACTAGCGGGGCCGATCAATGAGCAGTTCTTC. Residues: CSAPLAGPINEQFF.

In its sample, this clonotype was seen many times. The chain is built from TRBV6-4 and TRBJ1-2; D possibly corresponds to TRBD1 (5 bases). Trimming shortened V by 0 bases and J by 6 bases, and 11 bases separated the two germline ends. The CDR3 contains 14 residues. Germline V lookup: CDR1 MRHNA, CDR2 SNTAGT. DNA of the CDR3: TGTGCCAGCAGTGACTCCCGGGACGTAGATGGCTACACCTTC. Translation gives CASSDSRDVDGYTF.

This chain joins TRBV5-1 and TRBJ2-3, with 9 bases fitting TRBD2. CDR1 is SGHRS and CDR2 is YFSETQ in the germline V gene. The CDR3 contains 18 residues. The V segment lost 0 bases and the J segment 6 bases; nucleotides outside the gene matches: 14. CDR3 in DNA: TGCGCCAGCAGCTTGGCCCCAGCGGGAGGTTCTAGATCGGATACGCAGTATTTT. This codes for CASSLAPAGGSRSDTQYF.

Ten or more counts support this clonotype. The chain uses TRBV6-1 and TRBJ2-3, with D possibly matching TRBD1 (6 bases). With 5 bases removed from V and 0 bases from J, the gap between germline ends came to 12 bases. CDR3 size: 15 residues. Germline lookup yields CDR1 MNHNS and CDR2 SASEGT. The CDR3 region is CASSQQGLSTDTQYF. The CDR3 DNA reads TGTGCCAGCAGTCAACAGGGATTAAGCACAGATACGCAGTATTTT.

This clonotype came up many times. This sequence joins TRBV7-8 and TRBJ2-7, with D perhaps matching TRBD1 (6 bases). From germline, CDR1 is SGHVS and CDR2 FQNEAQ. The CDR3 runs 14 residues. The V end was cut by 5 bases, the J end by 4 bases, with 15 bases between. CDR3 coding DNA: TGTGCCAGCAGCACCTCGACAGGAGCGTACGAGCAGTACTTC. This translates into CASSTSTGAYEQYF.

This clonotype was counted many times. The chain combines TRBV2 with TRBJ2-2, with TRBD1 matching over 7 bases. With V trimmed by 5 bases and J by 4 bases, 7 bases remained unmatched. The CDR3 has 15 residues. Germline loops: CDR1 SNHLY, CDR2 FYNNEI. CDR3 residues: CASSTTGMGTGELFF. The CDR3, as DNA: TGTGCCAGCAGTACGACAGGGATGGGCACCGGGGAGCTGTTTTTT.

J is TRBJ1-1 and V is TRBV4-3; maybe TRBD1 (6 bases). CDR3 length equals 18 residues. Germline CDR1 is LGHNA and CDR2 is YSLEER. V was trimmed by 3 bases and J by 1 base, leaving 21 bases between them. CDR3 loop: CASSHKTWGAGTNTEAFF. The CDR3, as DNA: TGCGCCAGCAGCCACAAAACGTGGGGGGCAGGGACGAACACTGAAGCTTTCTTT.

This clonotype was seen at least ten times. The chain has TRBV5-6 and TRBJ1-1; 9 bases are a match to TRBD1. The CDR3 is made up of 14 amino acids. The germline gives CDR1 SGHDT, CDR2 YYEEEE. The V segment lost 7 bases and the J segment 1 base; nucleotides outside the gene matches: 5. The DNA for the CDR3 is TGTGCCAGCGCCGGGACAGGGAAGAACACTGAAGCTTTCTTT. Protein sequence: CASAGTGKNTEAFF.

The sample holds many counts of this clonotype. This chain connects TRBV2 to TRBJ1-1, with 7 nucleotides matching TRBD1. J lost 4 bases, V lost 10 bases, and 9 bases had no gene match. The CDR3 extends over 13 amino acids. Germline CDR1 reads SNHLY; CDR2 reads FYNNEI. This CDR3 reads CATAAGGGTEAFF. CDR3 nucleotide sequence: TGTGCCACCGCAGCAGGGGGGGGCACTGAAGCTTTCTTT.

The chain carries TRBV7-9 and TRBJ1-5; 9 bases are shared with TRBD1. The CDR3 sequence is 15 residues long. V gave up 3 bases and J gave up 4 bases; unmatched junction bases: 4. Germline V gives CDR1 SEHNR, CDR2 FQNEAQ (reference sequence). CDR3 amino acids: CASSLGDRENQPQHF. DNA of the CDR3: TGTGCCAGCAGCTTGGGGGACAGGGAGAATCAGCCCCAGCATTTT. Combining the CDR3 with reference TRBV7-9 and TRBJ1-5 gives the whole variable domain DTGVSQNPRHKITKRGQNVTFRCDPISEHNRLYWYRQTLGQGPEFLTYFQNEAQLEKSRLLSDRFSAERPKGSFSTLEIQRTEQGDSAMYLCASSLGDRENQPQHFGDGTRLSIL.

This clonotype was counted ten times or more. This chain connects TRBV7-9 to TRBJ1-6, with D maybe TRBD1 (5 bases). Germline loops: CDR1 SEHNR, CDR2 FQNEAQ (reference sequence). V was trimmed by 5 bases and J by 4 bases, leaving 9 bases between them. The CDR3 contains 14 residues. This CDR3 reads CASSRDGYNSPLHF. For the CDR3, the DNA is TGTGCCAGCAGCCGGGACGGTTATAATTCACCCCTCCACTTT.

The chain employs TRBV15 and TRBJ1-2; a possible D gene is TRBD1 (6 bases). The CDR3 length is 13 residues. The germline V and J ends were trimmed by 3 bases and 8 bases, with 13 bases remaining between them. CDR1 is LNHNV, CDR2 YYDKDF, per germline (reference sequence). The CDR3 DNA reads TGTGCCACCAGCAGTCCCGGGACACTAGGCTACACCTTC. Translating it yields CATSSPGTLGYTF.

Notes on this clonotype: A much larger clone differs from this one at a single base, so this may be a read error. The chain uses TRBV6-1 and TRBJ2-7, with no clear D. With 6 bases removed from V and 0 bases from J, the gap between germline ends came to 15 bases. The CDR3 has 15 residues. Germline CDR1 MNHNS, CDR2 SASEGT. CDR3 nucleotides: TGTGCCAGCAGGAATACCCTTGACGCCTCCTACGAGCAGTACTTC. It yields the protein CASRNTLDASYEQYF.

This clonotype has only one observation. V gene TRBV12-1 combines with J gene TRBJ2-3; the listed D gene, TRBD2, was not tested against the DNA. TRBV12-1 is noted as a pseudogene. This CDR3 comprises 19 residues. CDR3 nucleotides: TGTGCCATCAGCTGGCGCGGGACTAGCGGGGGGGCAGGGACAGATACGCAGTATTTT. Translating gives CAISWRGTSGGAGTDTQYF.

This chain uses TRBV19 with TRBJ2-5; D gene ambiguous. Germline lookup yields CDR1 LNHDA and CDR2 SQIVND (reference sequence). There are 13 residues in the CDR3. The ends were cut back, 6 bases at V and 5 bases at J, with 13 bases in the middle. The CDR3 region has the DNA TGTGCCAGTAGCCCTGTCAATACGGAGACCCAGTACTTC. The encoded protein is CASSPVNTETQYF.

This clonotype was observed at least ten times. The chain uses TRBV5-5 and TRBJ1-2, with 12 bases that match TRBD1. V lost 1 base and J lost 7; bases outside the gene matches: 5. CDR3 length: 15 residues. Looked up from germline, CDR1 is SGHKS and CDR2 is YYEKEE (reference sequence). DNA of the CDR3: TGTGCCAGCAGCTTGCCGGGACAGGGGGCTCGTGGCTACACCTTC. Protein: CASSLPGQGARGYTF.

J is TRBJ2-5 and V is TRBV9; 8 bases map to TRBD2. The V gene end was trimmed by 0 bases and the J gene end by 5 bases; junction bases not matched to a gene: 3. The CDR3 has 14 amino acids. Germline CDR1 SGDLS, CDR2 YYNGEE. This CDR3 reads CASSVAGGLETQYF. In nucleotides, the CDR3 is TGTGCCAGCAGCGTAGCGGGGGGGCTGGAGACCCAGTACTTC.

V is TRBV4-1 and J is TRBJ2-7; D tentatively fits TRBD1 or TRBD2 (6 bases each). The CDR3 is 13 amino acids. The V gene lost 4 bases and the J gene lost 2 bases, with 9 bases spanning the gap. Germline V gene sequence: CDR1 MGHRA, CDR2 YSYEKL. The CDR3 spells CASSPGEAYEQYF. CDR3 coding DNA: TGCGCCAGCAGCCCAGGGGAGGCCTACGAGCAGTACTTC.

This clonotype has only a few counts. A much larger clone differs by one base, so this may be a read error. This chain links TRBV7-3 with TRBJ1-1, with TRBD1 as a possible D gene (5 bases). Germline V CDR1 and CDR2: SGHTA, FQGTGA. The CDR3 sequence is 14 residues long. CDR3 DNA sequence: TGTGCCAGCAGCTTAAATGGGTGGGGCACTGAAGCTCTCTTT. Protein sequence: CASSLNGWGTEALF.

V usage is TRBV19 and J usage is TRBJ1-5, with 7 bases identical to TRBD1. V trimming: 4 bases; J trimming: 3 bases; junction bases outside the gene matches: 15. This CDR3 is 18 amino acids long. CDR1 and CDR2 (germline): LNHDA, SQIVND (reference sequence). The CDR3 DNA sequence: TGTGCCAGTAGTACCCCTCCTCTGGACAGGAGATACAATCAGCCCCAGCATTTT. Protein: CASSTPPLDRRYNQPQHF.

This clonotype was counted a few times. The rearrangement joins TRBV12-3 or TRBV12-4 to TRBJ2-6, with a weak D call TRBD1 (6 bases). The CDR3 runs to 18 residues. V was cut by 0 bases and J by 0 bases, with 12 bases left in between. CDR3 sequence reads: CASSLALGGSSGANVLTF. CDR3 bases: TGTGCCAGCAGTTTAGCGCTAGGGGGAAGCTCTGGGGCCAACGTCCTGACTTTC.

This clonotype was seen repeatedly, ten times or more. The chain carries TRBV24-1 and TRBJ2-1; the D is unclear. In germline, CDR1 is KGHDR, CDR2 SFDVKD. CDR3 length: 13 amino acids. Trimming pared 3 bases from V and 8 bases from J, leaving 10 bases between. In nucleotides, the CDR3 is TGTGCCACCAGTGATCAGTCCCGGCATGAGCAGTTCTTC. This codes for CATSDQSRHEQFF.

This clonotype was recorded many times. The chain is built from TRBV12-3 or TRBV12-4 and TRBJ2-7, with a tentative D call TRBD2 (6 bases). The CDR3 spans 12 residues. V was pared by 3 bases and J by 5 bases, with 8 bases between. CDR3 region: CASSFGGNEQYF. The DNA for the CDR3 is TGTGCCAGCAGTTTCGGGGGTAACGAGCAGTACTTC.

This clonotype was observed many times. The chain uses TRBV20-1 and TRBJ2-3; D is perhaps TRBD1 or TRBD2 (5 bases each). The CDR3 sequence is 14 residues long. Germline CDR1 is DFQATT and CDR2 is SNEGSKA (reference sequence). The ends were cut back, 2 bases at V and 4 bases at J, with 13 bases in the middle. Here the CDR3 DNA reads TGCAGTGCTAGACCACGGGGCTCCCCAGATACGCAGTATTTT. It is translated as CSARPRGSPDTQYF.